This record covers a single T cell receptor beta chain. TCRdb recomputed calls from the RT-PCR reads with MiXCR, one row per CDR3 protein. Of hundreds of thousands of distinct CDR3 sequences in the sample, 15% to 18% were seen once. This sample was included in a study of response to subunit inactivated influenza vaccine. CDR3 length equals 16 residues. V dropped 1 base and J dropped 4 bases, with 15 bases sitting between them. The V gene's germline CDR1 is SGHRS and CDR2 YFSETQ. The receptor's source is a man between 50 and 59 years old who received an inactivated influenza vaccine. Sequencing used PBMCs from blood, obtained approximately 12 days after vaccination. The rearrangement joins TRBV5-1 to TRBJ2-1; no firm D call. In nucleotides, the CDR3 is TGCGCCAGCAGCTTGCGGGCAGGAACCTGGTACAATGAGCAGTTCTTC. Translated: CASSLRAGTWYNEQFF.